The next 5 T cell receptor beta chains were all read from a single sample in a study of blood T cell repertoires in COVID-19. Generated by immunoSEQ multiplex PCR, the TCRdb table keeps only in-frame clones and is missing some. This sample has 310,000 or so clones, with 88% found just once. What was sequenced was peripheral blood. The source is a woman in her forties or fifties with active or convalescent COVID-19.

The chain has TRBV24-1 and TRBJ2-1; a possible D gene is TRBD1 (6 bases). The CDR3 is made up of 15 amino acids. V gave up 9 bases and J gave up 9 bases, with 23 bases separating them. Germline V gene sequence: CDR1 KGHDR, CDR2 SFDVKD. CDR3 bases: TGTGCCACCCGTCCTTCTCACTTGAGGGGGAGTGAGCAGTTCTTC. It yields the protein CATRPSHLRGSEQFF.

The chain is built from TRBV3-1 (or the pseudogene TRBV3-2) and TRBJ1-6; 7 positions agree with TRBD1. Per germline, CDR1 LGHDT and CDR2 YNNKEL (reference sequence). J lost 4 bases, V lost 3 bases, and 9 bases had no gene match. The CDR3 contains 17 residues. CDR3: CASSHDPGTAYNSPLHF. CDR3 sequence (DNA): TGTGCCAGCAGCCATGACCCCGGGACAGCATATAATTCACCCCTCCACTTT.

This chain joins TRBV29-1 and TRBJ2-3; 7 bases match TRBD2. Germline V gene data show CDR1 as SQVTM and CDR2 as ANQGSEA. V dropped 5 bases and J dropped 3; count of bases not matched to a gene: 8. This CDR3 has 14 amino acids. CDR3 loop: CSVQSKRGTDTQYF. Here the CDR3 DNA reads TGCAGCGTTCAGTCCAAGCGGGGAACAGATACGCAGTATTTT.

The chain uses TRBV19 and TRBJ1-1; TRBD1 agrees at 7 bases. J gave up 6 bases and V 0 bases, and 1 base lay outside the gene matches. The germline V gene has CDR1 LNHDA and CDR2 SQIVND (reference sequence). The CDR3 has 13 amino acids. CDR3: CASSIDTGAEAFF. CDR3 DNA: TGTGCCAGTAGTATAGATACAGGGGCTGAAGCTTTCTTT.

With respect to this clone: The sample contains more than one DNA sequence encoding this CDR3. The chain combines TRBV7-3 with TRBJ2-2; unclear D gene. Germline CDR1 is SGHTA and CDR2 is FQGTGA. The germline V and J ends were trimmed by 4 bases and 5 bases, with 5 bases remaining between them. The CDR3 runs 12 residues. Written as DNA, the CDR3 is TGTGCCAGCAGCTCTTATACCGGGGAGCTGTTTTTT. It translates to CASSSYTGELFF.